Below, one T cell receptor (beta chain) is given with its context. The sample holds many counts of this clonotype. No antigen is known for it. Per-base quality was not reported, and no clone a single base away is much larger than it. The trim is 5 bases for V and 0 bases for J, with a gap of 23 bases between the germline ends. The CDR3 contains 19 residues, cysteine and phenylalanine counted. Only CDR3 DNA is held: 57 bases, read in frame from base 1. The germline V gene (reference sequence) gives CDR1 as MNHEY and CDR2 as SMNVEV. The data were taken from a study of identical twins (dated by TCRdb to 2016 to 2017). About the study as a whole: The study deep-sequenced TCR alpha and beta repertoires from monozygotic twins, unrelated adults of various ages and cord blood to test whether fetal clonotypes persist. Replicate twin experiments were performed at different times using different library preparation protocols to rule out contamination.

Libraries were prepared through 5' RACE. The reads were generated on an Illumina HiSeq 2000. A universal primer binding site was added through template switching, and the final cDNA carried a unique molecular identifier so that TCR cDNA molecules could be counted accurately. First-strand cDNA for TCR alpha and beta chains was synthesized from specific primers in the conserved constant-segment region. To control for contamination, each cDNA library was double barcoded with a SMART-Mk sample barcode plus Illumina barcodes. TruSeq adapter sequences, together with Illumina sample barcodes, were added in two successive PCR steps. The TCR alpha and beta cDNA libraries were sequenced on the Illumina HiSeq platform using custom primers. The original methods were these. MiGEC processed the raw reads to extract unique molecular identifiers, while MiXCR was used to determine the CDR3 positions. For each individual, recombination models were inferred using an EM algorithm with the repgenHMM and IGoR tools. Shared clonotype analysis was performed with the tcR package in R, normalizing sharing by the product of cloneset sizes. To study raw recombination free of thymic and clonal selection effects, out-of-frame nonproductive sequences were analyzed. Through fastp at Q25 and MiXCR, TCRdb rebuilt clones from the public reads, retaining in-frame beta chains. Under each unique CDR3 protein, matching rows form one entry showing the most common genes and DNA. TCRdb's processing, not the study's, gives the V and J calls here. The sample table contains about 260,000 distinct CDR3 sequences; only one count was recorded for roughly 7% of them. 3% to 4% of the sample goes to the ten largest clones.

The research as a whole found: Abundant cord blood beta clonotypes had fewer insertions, young adult naive repertoires showed a similar but weaker trend, and memory repertoires showed no such trend. Zero-insertion analyses could be partly confounded by invariant T cells such as MAIT and iNKT, though diverse VJ usage argued against such confounding for most clonotypes. Because the same donors could not be followed over many years, the conclusions depended on cross-sectional statistical analysis. Excess twin sharing in beta out-of-frame sequences was weaker because fewer shared sequences lowered the signal-to-noise ratio. In monozygotic twins, recombination models systematically underestimated out-of-frame TCR alpha sharing, but the models matched the sharing seen between unrelated individuals. Compared with coincidental sharing between unrelated individuals, out-of-frame TCR alpha sequences shared between twins showed an excess of sequences with low generation probability.

All donors were healthy Caucasians. Three pairs of female monozygotic twins, all aged 18 to 29 years, were included in the twin cohort. Miltenyi CD45RO+ enrichment and human naive T-cell isolation kits were used to isolate memory (CD45RO+) and naive T cells from PBMC. These data also featured in a second study, about yellow fever vaccine responses in identical twins. Looking at the second paper: The authors reported that the T cell response to vaccination in identical twins appeared partly convergent and partly personalized. In identical twins, the study followed T cell clones that responded to the vaccine with precision.

The chain uses TRBV27 and TRBJ2-4; the D gene is perhaps TRBD1 or TRBD2, as each covers 7 bases. Sequencing input: memory (CD45RO+) T cells sorted from blood. The meaning of the sample's cell subset or site label: CD45RO+ enriched T cells. The clonotype was recovered from a woman aged 18-35 years in good health. The CDR3 region has the sequence CASSPHQGGTYLAKNIQYF. The DNA sequence is given as TGTGCCAGCAGTCCCCACCAGGGGGGGACATACTTAGCCAAAAACATTCAGTACTTC.